Listed here are 3 T cell receptor beta chains from one sample, sequenced in a study of blood T cells in healthy people across ages. The second PCR ran 7 to 11 cycles with a sample-barcoded 5' primer and J-beta primers. TCRdb re-analysed the 5' RACE reads in MiXCR, keeping a single row per CDR3 protein. This table has about 720,000 distinct CDR3 sequences, 22% appearing once. Specimen: blood. The receptors come from a man in his 70s in good health.

The chain is built from TRBV6-4 and TRBJ2-1, with 10 positions matching TRBD1. CDR3 size: 13 residues. V lost 6 bases to trimming and J lost 10 bases; unmatched junction nucleotides: 6. Looked up from germline, CDR1 is MRHNA and CDR2 is SNTAGT. The CDR3 nucleotides are TGTGCCAGCAGCCGGGACAGGGGATGGGAGCAGTTCTTC. It codes for CASSRDRGWEQFF.

The J gene is TRBJ1-2, the V gene TRBV11-1; D gene ambiguous. The V gene's germline CDR1 is SGHAT and CDR2 FQDESV (reference sequence). V lost 10 bases to trimming and J lost 5 bases, with 17 bases between them. The CDR3 runs to 13 residues. The CDR3 here is CATTPDGLYGYTF. For the CDR3, the DNA is TGTGCCACAACACCGGACGGGTTGTATGGCTACACCTTC.

This clonotype was seen only a few times. This chain links TRBV6-5 with TRBJ1-1; 11 bases map to TRBD1. This CDR3 region has 15 residues. Per germline, CDR1 MNHEY and CDR2 SVGAGI. V lost 6 bases to trimming and J lost 5 bases; unmatched junction nucleotides: 8. The CDR3 reads CASRSLGTGGTEAFF. DNA of the CDR3: TGTGCCAGCAGGTCCCTCGGGACAGGGGGGACTGAAGCTTTCTTT.